The 15 T cell receptor beta chains in this list originate from one sample, sequenced in a study of blood T cell repertoires in COVID-19. The data were produced by immunoSEQ multiplex PCR, yet TCRdb's version contains in-frame clones alone and is incomplete. In the table there are 200,000 to 250,000 clones, approximately 91% of which are singletons. Input material: peripheral blood. The receptors originated from a woman aged 60-75 years with acute or convalescent COVID-19.

The chain has TRBV19 and TRBJ1-1; no clear D gene. CDR1 and CDR2 from the germline V gene are LNHDA and SQIVND (reference sequence). The CDR3 sequence is 11 residues long. The V gene lost 8 bases and the J gene lost 1 base, with 5 bases spanning the gap. The CDR3 DNA reads TGTGCCAGTCAGGAGAACACTGAAGCTTTCTTT. This gives the protein CASQENTEAFF.

This rearrangement joins TRBV7-2 to TRBJ2-2, with 10 bases fitting TRBD2. The CDR3 totals 15 residues. Germline CDR1 reads SGHTA; CDR2 reads FQGNSA. The V segment lost 5 bases and the J segment 6 bases; nucleotides outside the gene matches: 6. Here the CDR3 reads CASSASGGAAGELFF. For the CDR3, the DNA is TGTGCCAGCAGCGCGAGCGGGGGGGCTGCCGGGGAGCTGTTTTTT.

As regards this clone: A read error may account for a junction end that differs from germline. This chain links TRBV7-2 with TRBJ1-5; the D gene is possibly TRBD1 (5 bases). Germline V CDR1 and CDR2: SGHTA, FQGNSA. The CDR3 loop spans 13 amino acids. The CDR3 DNA reads as TGTGCCAGCAGCTTAGAGGGCAGGGTCCCCCGGCATTTT. As protein: CASSLEGRVPRHF.

The chain employs TRBV19 and TRBJ1-2; 9 bases match TRBD1. The CDR3 is 15 residues long. CDR1 is LNHDA and CDR2 is SQIVND in the germline V gene (reference sequence). Losses at the gene ends were 2 bases for V and 4 bases for J; bases not matched to a gene: 5. CDR3 DNA: TGTGCCAGTAGTATATTACAGGGGGCTACCTATGGCTACACCTTC. It specifies CASSILQGATYGYTF. The complete variable domain, with remaining parts taken from reference TRBV19 and TRBJ1-2, reads DGGITQSPKYLFRKEGQNVTLSCEQNLNHDAMYWYRQDPGQGLRLIYYSQIVNDFQKGDIAEGYSVSREKKESFPLTVTSAQKNPTAFYLCASSILQGATYGYTFGSGTRLTVV.

V usage is TRBV5-1 and J usage is TRBJ2-5; tentatively, D is TRBD2 (6 bases). Germline V gene data show CDR1 as SGHRS and CDR2 as YFSETQ. V shed 4 bases and J shed 2 bases, with 18 bases lying between them. The CDR3 is 16 amino acids. This CDR3 is CASSPRMGGGQETQYF. In DNA form, the CDR3 reads TGCGCCAGCAGCCCGAGGATGGGAGGCGGGCAAGAGACCCAGTACTTC.

This clone came up once. The chain carries TRBV2 and TRBJ1-6; D might be TRBD1 (5 bases). Germline values: CDR1 SNHLY, CDR2 FYNNEI. This CDR3 comprises 16 residues. Trimming removed 7 bases at V and 7 bases at J, with 20 bases between. CDR3 region: CASIRTGGGRNSPLHF. The CDR3 DNA reads as TGTGCCAGCATTCGAACTGGGGGGGGTCGGAATTCACCCCTCCACTTT.

V is TRBV2 and J is TRBJ2-7; a possible D gene is TRBD2 (5 bases). Germline-derived CDR1 and CDR2 are SNHLY and FYNNEI. Trimming stripped 2 bases from V and 8 bases from J, with 22 bases between. The CDR3 covers 16 residues. The CDR3 DNA sequence: TGTGCCAGCAGTGAAAGGAGGCTGACCAGCCCCCCAAAGCAGTACTTC. Translation: CASSERRLTSPPKQYF. The full variable domain, rest sourced from reference TRBV2 and TRBJ2-7, is EPEVTQTPSHQVTQMGQEVILRCVPISNHLYFYWYRQILGQKVEFLVSFYNNEISEKSEIFDDQFSVERPDGSNFTLKIRSTKLEDSAMYFCASSERRLTSPPKQYFGPGTRLTVT.

The rearrangement links TRBV6-2 or TRBV6-3 to TRBJ1-2, with D possibly matching TRBD1 (5 bases). Between the trimmed V and J ends, which lost 2 bases and 0 bases, there was a span of 7 bases. The CDR3 is 14 amino acids. Per the germline V gene, CDR1 is MNHEY and CDR2 is SVGEGT. The CDR3 DNA follows: TGTGCCAGCAGTTACGTGACAGCTAACTATGGCTACACCTTC. This translates into CASSYVTANYGYTF.

This chain joins TRBV4-1 and TRBJ2-3, with a weak D call TRBD2 (6 bases). This CDR3 has 14 residues. Deletions cut 4 bases from V and 6 bases from J, with 14 bases between. The germline V gene has CDR1 MGHRA and CDR2 YSYEKL. The CDR3: CASSPRGTSDTQYF. The CDR3 DNA is TGCGCCAGCAGCCCGCGGGGCACTTCGGATACGCAGTATTTT.

The sample holds one count of this clone. The chain recombines TRBV19 with TRBJ2-1, with 9 positions matching TRBD1. Trimming at V came to 4 bases and at J to 8 bases, leaving 12 bases not matched to a gene. Germline lookup yields CDR1 LNHDA and CDR2 SQIVND (reference sequence). The CDR3 totals 16 residues. The CDR3 is CASSTLGTGIRDEQFF. CDR3 in DNA: TGTGCCAGTAGTACTCTAGGGACAGGGATTAGGGATGAGCAGTTCTTC. Full variable domain (missing parts from reference TRBV19 and TRBJ2-1): DGGITQSPKYLFRKEGQNVTLSCEQNLNHDAMYWYRQDPGQGLRLIYYSQIVNDFQKGDIAEGYSVSREKKESFPLTVTSAQKNPTAFYLCASSTLGTGIRDEQFFGPGTRLTVL.

This clone was recorded a few times. V usage is TRBV21-1 and J usage is TRBJ2-3; the tabulated D call, TRBD2, remains unverified against the DNA. TRBV21-1 is noted as a pseudogene. The CDR3 has 16 amino acids. The CDR3 DNA is TGTGCCAGCAGCCCGCAAGCGGGATTAAGCACAGATACGCAGTATTTT. Encoded protein: CASSPQAGLSTDTQYF.

This chain links TRBV6-6 with TRBJ1-2, with 7 bases that match TRBD1. J gave up 2 bases and V 11 bases, and 2 bases lay outside the gene matches. This CDR3 is built from 11 residues. The germline gives CDR1 MNHNY, CDR2 SVGAGI (reference sequence). CDR3 in DNA: TGTGCCTCCAGGGGGAACTATGGCTACACCTTC. It specifies CASRGNYGYTF.

The chain employs TRBV28 and TRBJ1-2; possible D gene TRBD1, 6 bases. V lost 7 bases and J lost 3, with 15 bases in between. The CDR3 is 14 amino acids. Germline values: CDR1 MDHEN, CDR2 SYDVKM. This CDR3 reads CASTLDSIYYGYTF. CDR3 DNA sequence: TGTGCCAGCACCCTGGACAGCATATACTATGGCTACACCTTC.

This clone has just a few counts. The V and J genes are TRBV2 and TRBJ1-5; the D gene is possibly TRBD1 (5 bases). Trimming cost V 6 bases and J 0 bases, with 9 bases left between them. This CDR3 region has 14 residues. Germline CDR1 is SNHLY and CDR2 is FYNNEI. CDR3 region: CASSGDFSNQPQHF. The CDR3 DNA reads TGTGCCAGCAGCGGGGACTTTAGCAATCAGCCCCAGCATTTT.

This chain links TRBV5-1 with TRBJ2-1, with TRBD2 matching over 11 bases. CDR1 is SGHRS, CDR2 YFSETQ, per germline. The V and J ends lost 1 base and 1 base, in that order; junction bases with no gene match: 4. The CDR3 loop spans 17 amino acids. For the CDR3, the DNA is TGCGCCAGCAGCTTGCTGTCTAGCGGGGGGTCCTACAATGAGCAGTTCTTC. Residues: CASSLLSSGGSYNEQFF.